This TCR beta chain was sequenced for a study of shared clonotypes between healthy human individuals. CD45RO-negative cells were positively selected for CCR7, leaving out terminally differentiated effector memory CD45RA+ cells. CDR1 SNHLY and CDR2 FYNNEI come from the germline V gene. With 10 bases clipped from V and 4 bases from J, the junction kept 12 bases outside the gene matches. CDR3 size: 15 residues. The repertoire was sequenced with immunoSEQ multiplex PCR; TCRdb's copy has only in-frame clones and lacks some. This table holds millions of clones, approximately 95% found once. Sequenced material: naive CD8+ T cells sorted from blood. This chain uses TRBV2 with TRBJ1-2, with 10 bases identical to TRBD1. The TCR originated in a man between 18 and 35 years old in good health. The CDR3 sequence is CATFQAGTGVYGYTF. In DNA, the CDR3 is TGTGCCACCTTCCAAGCCGGGACAGGGGTCTATGGCTACACCTTC.